Shown below are 14 T cell receptor beta chains from a single sample sequenced in a study of cytomegalovirus exposure and HLA in healthy donors. This PCR relied on a set of 60 Vbeta primers and 13 Jbeta primers. Assay used: immunoSEQ multiplex PCR; TCRdb lists only in-frame clones, some missing. The table includes about 160,000 clones, about 81% detected once. Sequenced sample: PBMCs. The receptor source for this set is a woman younger than 35 in good health and CMV-seronegative.

This rearrangement joins TRBV6-1 to TRBJ1-5; the match to TRBD1 covers 9 bases. In germline, CDR1 is MNHNS, CDR2 SASEGT. This CDR3 has 14 residues. The V gene end was trimmed by 10 bases and the J gene end by 10 bases; junction bases not matched to a gene: 14. The CDR3 nucleotides are TGTGCCACCCGACCCGGACAGGGGATTCGACCCCAGCATTTT. This codes for CATRPGQGIRPQHF.

V gene TRBV28 combines with J gene TRBJ2-7, with D possibly TRBD2 on 6 matching bases. Between the trimmed V and J ends, which lost 8 bases and 6 bases, there was a span of 17 bases. Per the germline V gene, CDR1 is MDHEN and CDR2 is SYDVKM. The CDR3 consists of 13 residues. The CDR3 nucleotides read TGTGCCAGCCGTGGGACTTCCAACCTCGAGCAGTACTTC. Translating it yields CASRGTSNLEQYF.

The chain recombines TRBV28 with TRBJ1-4; D not resolved. The V and J ends lost 4 bases and 8 bases respectively, with 17 bases between them. Per the germline V gene, CDR1 is MDHEN and CDR2 is SYDVKM. The CDR3 is 15 residues long. CDR3 sequence: CASSSPGTREEKLFF. Written as DNA, the CDR3 is TGTGCCAGCAGTTCGCCGGGCACCCGGGAGGAAAAACTGTTTTTT.

This clone was observed a few times. The rearrangement uses TRBV7-2 and TRBJ1-6; D is unclear. This CDR3 region has 16 residues. The V gene lost 2 bases and the J gene lost 10 bases, with 18 bases spanning the gap. Per germline, CDR1 SGHTA and CDR2 FQGNSA. CDR3 coding DNA: TGTGCCAGCAGCTTATTGGGCAGAAACCTTGCCTCACCCCTCCACTTT. Amino acid sequence: CASSLLGRNLASPLHF.

This clone was counted only a few times. The chain combines TRBV27 with TRBJ1-4, with D hard to call. Trimming removed 4 bases from V and 5 bases from J, with 11 bases in between. Looked up from germline, CDR1 is MNHEY and CDR2 is SMNVEV (reference sequence). The length of the CDR3 is 14 residues. The CDR3 sequence: CASSSHGVNEKLFF. The CDR3 region has the DNA TGTGCCAGCAGTTCCCACGGGGTCAATGAAAAACTGTTTTTT.

The chain carries TRBV7-9 and TRBJ1-3; the D is unclear. This CDR3 contains 13 residues. Germline loops: CDR1 SEHNR, CDR2 FQNEAQ (reference sequence). Trimming shortened V by 0 bases and J by 8 bases, and 8 bases separated the two germline ends. Here the CDR3 DNA reads TGTGCCAGCAGCTTAGCGGGAGAGGACACCATATATTTT. Translation gives CASSLAGEDTIYF.

This chain connects TRBV6-5 to TRBJ2-2, with D possibly being TRBD1 (5 bases). V was shortened by 7 bases and J by 2 bases, with 11 bases between the two germline ends. The CDR3 is made up of 14 amino acids. CDR1 and CDR2 from the germline V gene are MNHEY and SVGAGI. The CDR3 bases are TGTGCCAGCAACAAGGGGATAAACACCGGGGAGCTGTTTTTT. Protein sequence: CASNKGINTGELFF.

The rearrangement links TRBV18 to TRBJ2-7; 8 bases are shared with TRBD2. The V and J ends lost 3 bases and 5 bases, in that order; junction bases with no gene match: 9. The CDR3 is 15 amino acids. Germline assignment: CDR1 KGHSH and CDR2 LQKENI. The CDR3 bases are TGTGCCAGCTCACCCGGGGGGGGGATAGGAGACGAGCAGTACTTC. It is translated as CASSPGGGIGDEQYF.

This clone turned up a few times. V gene TRBV18 combines with J gene TRBJ1-1; D gene ambiguous. Germline V gene data show CDR1 as KGHSH and CDR2 as LQKENI. The CDR3 loop spans 14 amino acids. V was pared by 3 bases and J by 1 base, with 9 bases between. The CDR3: CASSPIRENTEAFF. CDR3 sequence (DNA): TGTGCCAGCTCACCCATCCGGGAGAACACTGAAGCTTTCTTT.

J is TRBJ1-1 and V is TRBV2; maybe TRBD1 (5 bases). This CDR3 spans 14 amino acids. Looked up from germline, CDR1 is SNHLY and CDR2 is FYNNEI. The V gene lost 1 base and the J gene lost 6 bases, with 12 bases spanning the gap. In DNA, the CDR3 is TGTGCCAGCAGTGAAGAGGGGCGCAGCGCTGAAGCTTTCTTT. Translation: CASSEEGRSAEAFF.

The chain combines TRBV6-1 with TRBJ2-3; TRBD1 might be the D (6 bases). CDR1 is MNHNS, CDR2 SASEGT, per germline. Trimming left V 5 bases short and J 2 bases short, with 14 bases between. This CDR3 has 15 amino acids. The CDR3 nucleotides read TGTGCCAGCAGTATACTAGTGGGGGCCACAGATACGCAGTATTTT. Amino acids: CASSILVGATDTQYF.

The chain is built from TRBV5-1 and TRBJ2-3, with 12 positions matching TRBD2. The germline V gene encodes CDR1 SGHRS and CDR2 YFSETQ. The CDR3 totals 19 residues. V shed 0 bases and J 4 bases; nucleotides not matched to a gene: 12. CDR3 coding DNA: TGCGCCAGCAGCTTGGGTTTTGGGCGACTAGCGGGAGCGGCAGATACGCAGTATTTT. Translated: CASSLGFGRLAGAADTQYF. Supplemented by reference TRBV5-1 and TRBJ2-3, the full variable domain reads KAGVTQTPRYLIKTRGQQVTLSCSPISGHRSVSWYQQTPGQGLQFLFEYFSETQRNKGNFPGRFSGRQFSNSRSEMNVSTLELGDSALYLCASSLGFGRLAGAADTQYFGPGTRLTVL.

The count of this clone is one. The chain links TRBV5-1 to TRBJ1-4, with 7 nucleotides matching TRBD1. V was pared by 4 bases and J by 7 bases, with 10 bases of the junction left unmatched. CDR1 SGHRS and CDR2 YFSETQ come from the germline V gene. The CDR3 is 15 amino acids. The CDR3: CASSTSGTAGEKLFF. CDR3 nucleotide sequence: TGCGCCAGCAGCACCTCCGGGACAGCCGGTGAAAAACTGTTTTTT.

This sequence joins TRBV5-1 and TRBJ2-7, with 7 positions matching TRBD1. Per germline, CDR1 SGHRS and CDR2 YFSETQ. With 3 bases clipped from V and 2 bases from J, the junction kept 8 bases outside the gene matches. CDR3 length: 15 amino acids. CDR3 in DNA: TGCGCCAGCAGCTCACCGGGACAGCTACCCTACGAGCAGTACTTC. This sequence encodes CASSSPGQLPYEQYF. Looking up the rest from reference TRBV5-1 and TRBJ2-7 gives the full variable domain: KAGVTQTPRYLIKTRGQQVTLSCSPISGHRSVSWYQQTPGQGLQFLFEYFSETQRNKGNFPGRFSGRQFSNSRSEMNVSTLELGDSALYLCASSSPGQLPYEQYFGPGTRLTVT.